A selection of T cell receptor beta chains follows, all from one sample in a study of vaccination and CD4 T cells after COVID-19. No antigens are known for them. From the PCR reads, TCRdb called clonotypes with MiXCR, one entry per CDR3 protein. This sample carries about 23,000 distinct CDR3 sequences, about 35% of them seen once, and the ten largest clones take around 8.2%. The sample was CD4+ T cells from blood, cultured in vitro, taken about 7 months after SARS-CoV-2 vaccination. The receptors derive from a human donor who had recovered from COVID-19. The conserved cysteine and the conserved F or W are not part of the CDR3 here.

j_call v_call cdr3_aa
TRBJ1-6 TRBV20-1 SAEDRLPNSPLH
TRBJ2-7 TRBV7-2 ASSLDGNSEQY
TRBJ1-6 TRBV10-3 AISDLQGNSPLH
TRBJ1-5 TRBV5-1 ASRRGANQPQH
TRBJ1-2 TRBV29-1 SVDTGIHGYT
TRBJ1-1 TRBV7-9 ASSDTRGRWPNTEAF
TRBJ2-7 TRBV7-9 ASSFTGGEQY
TRBJ2-5 TRBV7-2 ASTKQRQETQY
TRBJ2-7 TRBV7-2 ASTPRDGNYEQY
TRBJ2-2 TRBV20-1 SAFEGTAGELF
TRBJ2-5 TRBV27 ASSTRVSSQETQC
TRBJ2-3 TRBV7-8 ASSLVGRGQY
TRBJ2-5 TRBV20-1 SARGPASMSETQY
TRBJ1-5 TRBV7-9 ASSLEGGQPQH
TRBJ2-1 TRBV20-1 SAVSGRIAYNEQF
TRBJ1-1 TRBV20-1 SASDILTEAF
TRBJ1-1 TRBV6-2/TRBV6-3 ASSYSRGRGSTEAF
TRBJ2-7 TRBV28 ASSLPAGSYEQY
TRBJ2-7 TRBV4-1 ASSRGSLGRESYEQY
TRBJ1-6 TRBV28 ASSYEGWSPLH
TRBJ1-5 TRBV20-1 SAPNPGFGNQPQH
TRBJ2-1 TRBV27 ASSFSRYNEQF
TRBJ1-1 TRBV7-2 ASTTSPSLQGATEAF
TRBJ1-5 TRBV29-1 SVEGSPGQPQH
TRBJ1-1 TRBV6-1 ASSEGQGAPMNTEAF
TRBJ2-6 TRBV28 ASIEGGAGANVLA
TRBJ1-5 TRBV10-3 ATSRQGSDQPQH
TRBJ1-5 TRBV2 ASSADRGGNQPQH
TRBJ1-2 TRBV7-9 ASSTTVDNYGYT
TRBJ2-7 TRBV7-8 ASSLTYDEQY
TRBJ1-2 TRBV6-2/TRBV6-3 ASRSLGYYGYT
TRBJ2-7 TRBV28 ASSHGTYYEQY
TRBJ1-5 TRBV6-4 ASSEASPCRNQPQH
TRBJ2-5 TRBV27 ASSFLPGQGAMTQY
TRBJ2-1 TRBV7-9 ASSGQSENEQF
TRBJ2-1 TRBV11-3 ASSKGANEQF
TRBJ1-6 TRBV5-1 ASSLGQAPTDSPLH
TRBJ2-7 TRBV20-1 SARENRDYEQY
TRBJ2-3 TRBV7-2 ASSLVAADTQY
TRBJ1-5 TRBV6-1 ASSRGEGSPQH
TRBJ2-7 TRBV6-2/TRBV6-3 ASRVENSYEQY
TRBJ2-1 TRBV7-9 ASSLVGGVSYNKQF
TRBJ2-7 TRBV7-2 ASSLQGASYEQY
TRBJ2-2 TRBV7-3 ASSRGRWANTGELF
TRBJ2-5 TRBV7-6 ASSLFSQETQY
TRBJ2-3 TRBV20-1 SARVWGVPRTDTQY
TRBJ1-1 TRBV7-9 ASSNRRGTGAF
TRBJ2-5 TRBV20-1 SAQRATQETQY
TRBJ2-7 TRBV5-8 ASSLDRGYEQY
TRBJ1-1 TRBV29-1 SVEVGGATNTEAF
TRBJ2-7 TRBV20-1 SGTSGVYEQY
TRBJ2-4 TRBV20-1 SATFGIQY
TRBJ1-2 TRBV18 ASSPVNDRAGNYGYT
TRBJ2-6 TRBV6-1 ASGRTNLT
TRBJ2-3 TRBV20-1 SARVTDTQY
TRBJ2-1 TRBV19 ASSRTGGVAEQF
TRBJ2-6 TRBV28 ASSLLGTASSGANVLT
TRBJ1-2 TRBV20-1 SARDLRDRGDGYT